What follows describes a single T cell receptor (beta chain). Its target is unknown. The germline gene is not matched at one end of the junction; a read error may be the cause. The CDR3 loop spans 13 amino acids. CDR1 is LGHDT and CDR2 is YNNKEL in the germline V gene (reference sequence). The TCR beta profiling, which covered VDJ combination and CDR3 sequence, was carried out using genomic DNA as the template. TCRdb reprocessed the reads with MiXCR, giving one entry per CDR3 protein. The data contain under 200,000 distinct CDR3 sequences, 35% to 55% of them seen just once; the ten biggest clones take up 1.1%. The entry originates in a study of CD8+CD57+ T cells in acquired aplastic anemia. Study context: DNA recovered from sorted CD4+ and CD8+ cells had a mean of approximately 3.4 ug. Study-level points and caveats: Controls and patients did not differ significantly in CD8+ Simpson's diversity.

This TCR derives from a human donor in good health. The source material was sorted CD4+, CD8+, or CD8+CD57+ T cells (not recorded which) from PBMCs. V is TRBV3-1 and J is TRBJ1-4; no firm D call. CDR3 in DNA: TGTGCCAACAGCTCCGGGCCCCAAGAAAAACTGTTTTTT. Residues: CANSSGPQEKLFF.